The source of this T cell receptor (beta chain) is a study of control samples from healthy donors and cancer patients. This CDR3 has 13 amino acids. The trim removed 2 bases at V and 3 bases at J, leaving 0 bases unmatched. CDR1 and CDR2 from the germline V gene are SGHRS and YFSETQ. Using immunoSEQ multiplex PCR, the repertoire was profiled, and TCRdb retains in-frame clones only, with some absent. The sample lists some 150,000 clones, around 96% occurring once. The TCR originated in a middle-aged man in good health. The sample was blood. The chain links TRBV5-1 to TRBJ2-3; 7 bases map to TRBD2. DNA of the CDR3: TGCGCCAGCAGCTTAGCGGGAACAGATACGCAGTATTTT. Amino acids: CASSLAGTDTQYF.